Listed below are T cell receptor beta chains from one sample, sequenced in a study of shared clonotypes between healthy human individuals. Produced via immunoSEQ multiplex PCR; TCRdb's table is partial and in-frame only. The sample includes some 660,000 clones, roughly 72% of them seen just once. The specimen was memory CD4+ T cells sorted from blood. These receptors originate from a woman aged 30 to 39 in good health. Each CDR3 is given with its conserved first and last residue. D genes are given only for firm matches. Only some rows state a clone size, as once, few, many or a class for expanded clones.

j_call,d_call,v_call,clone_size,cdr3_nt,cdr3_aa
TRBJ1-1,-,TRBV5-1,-,TGCGCCAGCAGCTTGCAGGGACCCACTGAAGCTTTCTTT,CASSLQGPTEAFF
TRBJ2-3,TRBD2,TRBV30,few,TGTGCCTGGAGTGCCTACCCCGCGGGTAGCGGGAGAACAGATACGCAGTATTTT,CAWSAYPAGSGRTDTQYF
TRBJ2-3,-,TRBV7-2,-,TGTGCCAGCAGCTTAGCTGTCGGGAGAAAAGCAGATACGCAGTATTTT,CASSLAVGRKADTQYF
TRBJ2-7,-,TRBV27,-,TGTGCCAGCAGTTCGCCCGGGACTGGGGACCTAGAGCAGTACTTC,CASSSPGTGDLEQYF
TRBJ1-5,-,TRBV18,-,TGTGCCAGCTCACCCACCCATGTCTATCAGAATCAGCCCCAGCATTTT,CASSPTHVYQNQPQHF
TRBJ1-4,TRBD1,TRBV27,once,TGTGCCAGCAGTCGCGGACAGGGGGGGTTCACTAATGAAAAACTGTTTTTT,CASSRGQGGFTNEKLFF
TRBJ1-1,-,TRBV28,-,TGTGCCAGCGCGAGTTCCGTTGAAGCTTTCTTT,CASASSVEAFF
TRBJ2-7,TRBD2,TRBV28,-,TGTGCCAGCGGGGGTACCCCGGGGGGACAGTACTTC,CASGGTPGGQYF
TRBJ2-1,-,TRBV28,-,TGTGCCAGCAGATTAAGCTCCTACAATGAGCAGTTCTTC,CASRLSSYNEQFF
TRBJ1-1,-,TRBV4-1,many,TGCGCCAGCCGGACCACACCAAACACTGAAGCTTTCTTT,CASRTTPNTEAFF
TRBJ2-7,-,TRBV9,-,TGTGCCAGCAGCCCAACCGGCAACGAGCAGTACTTC,CASSPTGNEQYF
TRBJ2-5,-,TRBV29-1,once,TGCAGCGTTGTTCCCCAGACTGGGGGGACCCAGTACTTC,CSVVPQTGGTQYF
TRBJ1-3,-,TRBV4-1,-,TGCGCCAGCAGCCAAACACCGAATTTGGGAGCTTCTGGAAACACCATATATTTT,CASSQTPNLGASGNTIYF
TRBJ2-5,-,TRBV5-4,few,TGTGCCAGCCAATGGGAGGTTGGGGAGACCCAGTACTTC,CASQWEVGETQYF
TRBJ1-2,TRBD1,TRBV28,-,TGTGCCAGCAGTTTACCAGGGGGCCCGGGTGGCTACACCTTC,CASSLPGGPGGYTF
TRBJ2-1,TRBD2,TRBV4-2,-,TGTGCCAGCAGCCAAAACGGGAGGAGCTCCTACAATGAGCAGTTCTTC,CASSQNGRSSYNEQFF
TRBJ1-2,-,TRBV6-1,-,TGTGCCAGCAGTGAATCAGGGGACTATGGCTACACCTTC,CASSESGDYGYTF
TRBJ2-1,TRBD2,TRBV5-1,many,TGCGCCAGCAGCTTATCGACTAGCGGGTACAATGAGCAGTTCTTC,CASSLSTSGYNEQFF
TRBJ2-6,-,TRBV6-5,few,TGTGCCAGCAGGACCGATGTTGGGGCCAACGTCCTGACTTTC,CASRTDVGANVLTF
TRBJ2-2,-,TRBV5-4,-,TGTGCCAGCAGCTTAGGATCACCGAACACCGGGGAGCTGTTTTTT,CASSLGSPNTGELFF
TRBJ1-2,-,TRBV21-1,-,TGTGCCAGCAGCAAACGATCCCCAGGACGTCGTATCAAGGGCGAAGGCTACACCTTC,CASSKRSPGRRIKGEGYTF
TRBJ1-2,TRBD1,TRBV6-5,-,TGTGCCAGCAGCCCGACGGACAGGGGGGCGAGCTACACCTTC,CASSPTDRGASYTF
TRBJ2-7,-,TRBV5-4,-,TGTGCCAGCAGCTTGGGGAGATTCTCCTACGAGCAGTACTTC,CASSLGRFSYEQYF
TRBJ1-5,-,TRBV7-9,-,TGTGCCAGCAGCCGTCAGGAATATCAGCCCCAGCATTTT,CASSRQEYQPQHF
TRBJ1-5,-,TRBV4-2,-,TGTGCCAGCAGCCCCCCAGGGACCAAGGGCCAGCAGCCCCAGCATTTT,CASSPPGTKGQQPQHF
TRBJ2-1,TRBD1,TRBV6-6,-,TGTGCCAGCAGTTCGGACTCCGGACAGGGGGCCAATGAGCAGTTCTTC,CASSSDSGQGANEQFF
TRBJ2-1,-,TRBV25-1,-,TGTGCCAGCAGTGACCTGGAGCTTTTAGAGCAGTTCTTC,CASSDLELLEQFF
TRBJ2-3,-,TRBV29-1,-,TGCAGCGTGCGAGCAGTGTCGGTAGATGATACGCAGTATTTT,CSVRAVSVDDTQYF
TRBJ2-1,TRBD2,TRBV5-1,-,TGCGCCAGCAGCTTGTCCTCAGCGGGGTACAATGAGCAGTTCTTC,CASSLSSAGYNEQFF
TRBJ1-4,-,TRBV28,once,TGTGCCAGCAGTTTATCATCTGGGTCTGAAAAACTGTTTTTT,CASSLSSGSEKLFF
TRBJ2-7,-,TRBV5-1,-,TGCGCCAGCAGCTTGACCCTTGGGTCCTACGAGCAGTACTTC,CASSLTLGSYEQYF
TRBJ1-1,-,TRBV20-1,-,TGCAGTGCTAGGGGGCCTACTGAAGCTTTCTTT,CSARGPTEAFF
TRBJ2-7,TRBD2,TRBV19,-,TGTGCCAGTAGTACGGGGGGAGCAGGCGAGCAGTACTTC,CASSTGGAGEQYF
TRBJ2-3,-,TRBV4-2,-,TGTGCCAGCAGCCAAAAGGCCCAGGGCGCCCTTACAAGCACAGATACGCAGTATTTT,CASSQKAQGALTSTDTQYF
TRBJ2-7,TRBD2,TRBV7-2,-,TGTGCCAGCAGCTGGAACACCTTAGCGGGATACGAGCAGTACTTC,CASSWNTLAGYEQYF
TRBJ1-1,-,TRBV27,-,TGTGCCAGCAGTTTACTCCGGGACACTGAAGCTTTCTTT,CASSLLRDTEAFF
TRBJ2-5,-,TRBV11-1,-,TGTGCCAGCAGCTTAGCGGGGTCTGGGAACCAAGAGACCCAGTACTTC,CASSLAGSGNQETQYF
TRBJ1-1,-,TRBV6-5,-,TGTGCCAGCAGTGAAACTGGGGCGGTCACTGAAGCTTTCTTT,CASSETGAVTEAFF
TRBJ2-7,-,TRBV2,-,TGTGCCAGCAGTGCTTATTCCTACGAGCAGTACTTC,CASSAYSYEQYF
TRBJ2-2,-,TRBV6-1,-,TGTGCCAGCAGTGAAGGGGGGCGAAACACCGGGGAGCTGTTTTTT,CASSEGGRNTGELFF
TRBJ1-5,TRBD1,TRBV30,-,TGTGCCTGGGCCTGGACAGGGGACAGTCAGCCCCAGCATTTT,CAWAWTGDSQPQHF
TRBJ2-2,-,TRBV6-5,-,TGTGCCAGCAGTTCCGGACATGCGAACACCGGGGAGCTGTTTTTT,CASSSGHANTGELFF
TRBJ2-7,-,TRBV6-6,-,TGTGCCAGCAGTAAAAGACAGCGGCCCTACGAGCAGTACTTC,CASSKRQRPYEQYF